This T cell receptor beta chain was recovered during a study of shared clonotypes between healthy human individuals. As for the study in general: The study used three CD4 naive, three CD4 memory, two CD8 naive and one CD8 memory plate per donor. The study's findings and limits: Naive subsets generally had larger estimated richness than memory subsets.

The length of the CDR3 is 16 residues. Between the trimmed V and J ends, which lost 3 bases and 3 bases, there was a span of 15 bases. CDR1 and CDR2 (germline): LNHDA, SQIVND (reference sequence). Healthy and HIV-negative, the adult donors had no recent acute infections or vaccinations. In the original workflow: There were no quality scores in the junction-only immunoSEQ sequences, so filtering differed. Some clones are missing from TCRdb's copy, which holds only in-frame ones; the method was immunoSEQ multiplex PCR. V, J and clone size derive from that table, while D and trimming were established from the DNA sequence. The sample carries approximately 2.5 million clones, 93% recorded once. A note on this clone: Its matching antigen is unknown.

This receptor was taken from a man aged 18 to 29 in good health. Some clones in this sample may be carry-over from other donors' samples. Sequencing was carried out using naive CD4+ T cells from PBMCs. The subset denotes: CD45RA+ positively selected. The chain has TRBV19 and TRBJ1-5; unclear D gene. CDR3 DNA: TGTGCCAGTAGTATCCCCTCGGGAGGCTACAATCAGCCCCAGCATTTT. Protein sequence: CASSIPSGGYNQPQHF.